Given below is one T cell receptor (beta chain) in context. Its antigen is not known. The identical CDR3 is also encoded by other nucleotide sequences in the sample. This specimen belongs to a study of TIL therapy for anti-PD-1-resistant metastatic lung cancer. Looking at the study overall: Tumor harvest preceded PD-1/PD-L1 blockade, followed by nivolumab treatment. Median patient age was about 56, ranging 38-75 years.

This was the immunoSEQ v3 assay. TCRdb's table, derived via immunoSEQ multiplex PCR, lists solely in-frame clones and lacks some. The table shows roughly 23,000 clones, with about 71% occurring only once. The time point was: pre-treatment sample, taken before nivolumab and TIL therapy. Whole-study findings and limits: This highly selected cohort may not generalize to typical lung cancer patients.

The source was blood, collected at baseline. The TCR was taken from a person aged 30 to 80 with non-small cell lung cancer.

This CDR3 is CASSEYNEQFF. The CDR3 nucleotides are TGTGCCAGCAGTGAATACAATGAGCAGTTCTTC. V usage is TRBV2 and J usage is TRBJ2-1; D gene ambiguous. Germline CDR1 is SNHLY and CDR2 is FYNNEI. The CDR3 length is 11 residues. Trimming pared 2 bases from V and 4 bases from J, leaving 0 bases between.